The T cell receptor beta chain under discussion was sequenced for a study of cytomegalovirus exposure and HLA in healthy donors. Overall study: Approximately 85 million unique TCRs from HLA-typed donors made up an early data release. Study outcomes and limitations: Sequence variants that were highly shared formed a cluster that was likely a sequencing artifact. Reportedly, TCR beta sequences accurately predicted HLA-A and HLA-B alleles in most subjects.

This clone occurred a few times. What it binds is unknown. With V trimmed by 0 bases and J by 3 bases, 2 bases remained unmatched. The CDR3 has 14 residues. Germline V gene data show CDR1 as SNHLY and CDR2 as FYNNEI. A multiplex PCR was run with 60 Vbeta primers and 13 Jbeta primers. The data were produced by immunoSEQ multiplex PCR, yet TCRdb's version contains in-frame clones alone and is incomplete. The profile shows about 140,000 clones, over 60% of them singletons. The sequence derives from a middle-aged man in good health and CMV-seronegative. V gene TRBV2 combines with J gene TRBJ2-7; 7 bases agree with TRBD1. Specimen: PBMCs. The CDR3: CASSEATGNYEQYF. The DNA for the CDR3 is TGTGCCAGCAGTGAAGCGACAGGGAACTACGAGCAGTACTTC. The full variable domain, rest sourced from reference TRBV2 and TRBJ2-7, is EPEVTQTPSHQVTQMGQEVILRCVPISNHLYFYWYRQILGQKVEFLVSFYNNEISEKSEIFDDQFSVERPDGSNFTLKIRSTKLEDSAMYFCASSEATGNYEQYFGPGTRLTVT.